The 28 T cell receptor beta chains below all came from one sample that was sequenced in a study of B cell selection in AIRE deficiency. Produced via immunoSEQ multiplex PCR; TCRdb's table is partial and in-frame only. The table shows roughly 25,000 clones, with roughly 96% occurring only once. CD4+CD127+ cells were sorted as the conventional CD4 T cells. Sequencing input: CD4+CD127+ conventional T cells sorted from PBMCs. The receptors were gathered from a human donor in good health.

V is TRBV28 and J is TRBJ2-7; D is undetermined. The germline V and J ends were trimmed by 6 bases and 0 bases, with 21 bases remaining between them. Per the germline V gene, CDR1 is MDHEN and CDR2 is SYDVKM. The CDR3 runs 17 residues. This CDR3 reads CASSRIDKTLTSYEQYF. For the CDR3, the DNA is TGTGCCAGCAGCCGTATCGACAAGACCCTTACCTCCTACGAGCAGTACTTC.

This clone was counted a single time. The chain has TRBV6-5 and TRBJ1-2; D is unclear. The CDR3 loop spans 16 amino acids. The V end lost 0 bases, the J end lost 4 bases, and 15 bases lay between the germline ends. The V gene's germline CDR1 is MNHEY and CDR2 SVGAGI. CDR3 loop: CASSYSISLGFYGYTF. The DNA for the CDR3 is TGTGCCAGCAGTTACTCGATCTCGCTTGGGTTCTATGGCTACACCTTC.

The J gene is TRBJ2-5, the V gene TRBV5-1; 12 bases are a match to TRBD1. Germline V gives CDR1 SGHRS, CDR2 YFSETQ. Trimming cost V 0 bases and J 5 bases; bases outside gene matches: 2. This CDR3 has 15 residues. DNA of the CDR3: TGCGCCAGCAGCTTGGGGGACAGGGGGCAGGAGACCCAGTACTTC. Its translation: CASSLGDRGQETQYF.

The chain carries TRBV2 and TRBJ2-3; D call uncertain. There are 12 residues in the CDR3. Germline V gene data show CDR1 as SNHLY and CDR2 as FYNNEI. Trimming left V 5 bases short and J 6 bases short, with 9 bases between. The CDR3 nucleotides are TGTGCCAGCAGTCAAACTGAGGATACGCAGTATTTT. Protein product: CASSQTEDTQYF.

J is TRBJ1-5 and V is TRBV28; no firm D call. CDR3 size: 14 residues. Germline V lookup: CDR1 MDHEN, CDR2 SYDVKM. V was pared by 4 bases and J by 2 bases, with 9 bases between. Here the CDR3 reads CASSSWPGNQPQHF. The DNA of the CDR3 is TGTGCCAGCAGTTCGTGGCCAGGCAATCAGCCCCAGCATTTT.

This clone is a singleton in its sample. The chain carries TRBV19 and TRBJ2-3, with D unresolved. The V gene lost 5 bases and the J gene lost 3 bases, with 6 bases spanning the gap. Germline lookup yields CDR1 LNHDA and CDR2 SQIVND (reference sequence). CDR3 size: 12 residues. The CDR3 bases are TGTGCCAGTAGTCGACGTACAGATACGCAGTATTTT. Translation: CASSRRTDTQYF.

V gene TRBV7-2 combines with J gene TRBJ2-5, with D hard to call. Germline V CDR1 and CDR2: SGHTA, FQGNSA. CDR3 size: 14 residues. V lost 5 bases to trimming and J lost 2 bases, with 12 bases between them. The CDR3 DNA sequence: TGTGCCAGCAGCGTTGGCGGAAATCAAGAGACCCAGTACTTC. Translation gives CASSVGGNQETQYF.

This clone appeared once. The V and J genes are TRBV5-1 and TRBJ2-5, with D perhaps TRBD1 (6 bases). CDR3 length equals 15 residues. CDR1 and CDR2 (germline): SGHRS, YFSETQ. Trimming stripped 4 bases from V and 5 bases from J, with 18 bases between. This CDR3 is CASSRTGLIRETQYF. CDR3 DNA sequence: TGCGCCAGCAGCCGTACAGGGCTAATACGGGAGACCCAGTACTTC.

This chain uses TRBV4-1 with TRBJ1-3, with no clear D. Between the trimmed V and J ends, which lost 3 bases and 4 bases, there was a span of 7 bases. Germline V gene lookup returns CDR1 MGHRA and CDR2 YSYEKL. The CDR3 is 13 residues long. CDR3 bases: TGCGCCAGCAGCCAGCGCCAGGGAAACACCATATATTTT. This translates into CASSQRQGNTIYF.

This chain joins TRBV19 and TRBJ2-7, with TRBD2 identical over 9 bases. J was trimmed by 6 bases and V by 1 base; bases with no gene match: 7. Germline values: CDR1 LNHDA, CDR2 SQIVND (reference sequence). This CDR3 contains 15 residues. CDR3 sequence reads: CASSIVAGGQSEQYF. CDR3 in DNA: TGTGCCAGTAGTATAGTTGCGGGAGGGCAAAGCGAGCAGTACTTC.

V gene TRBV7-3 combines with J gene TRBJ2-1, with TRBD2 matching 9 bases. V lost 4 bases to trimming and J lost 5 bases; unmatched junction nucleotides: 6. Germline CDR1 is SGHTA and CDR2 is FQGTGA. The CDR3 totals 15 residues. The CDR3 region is CASSSPTSGNNEQFF. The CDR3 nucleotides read TGTGCCAGCAGCTCCCCGACTAGCGGTAACAATGAGCAGTTCTTC.

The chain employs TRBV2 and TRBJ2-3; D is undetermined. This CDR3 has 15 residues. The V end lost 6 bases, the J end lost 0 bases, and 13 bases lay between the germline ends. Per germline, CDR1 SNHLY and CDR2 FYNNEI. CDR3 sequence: CASSADGSSTDTQYF. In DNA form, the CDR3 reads TGTGCCAGCAGCGCCGACGGCTCTAGCACAGATACGCAGTATTTT.

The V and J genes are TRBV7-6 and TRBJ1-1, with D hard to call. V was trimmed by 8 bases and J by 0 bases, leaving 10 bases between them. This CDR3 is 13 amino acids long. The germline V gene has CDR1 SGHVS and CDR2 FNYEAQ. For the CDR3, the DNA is TGTGCCAGCGGCGGAAATTTGAACACTGAAGCTTTCTTT. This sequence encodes CASGGNLNTEAFF.

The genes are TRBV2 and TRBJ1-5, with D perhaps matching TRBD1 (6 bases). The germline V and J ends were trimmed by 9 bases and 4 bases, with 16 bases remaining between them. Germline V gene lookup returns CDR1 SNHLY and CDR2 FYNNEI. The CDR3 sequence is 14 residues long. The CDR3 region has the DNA TGTGCCAGGGGGGGGCAGGCCCCTAATCAGCCCCAGCATTTT. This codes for CARGGQAPNQPQHF.

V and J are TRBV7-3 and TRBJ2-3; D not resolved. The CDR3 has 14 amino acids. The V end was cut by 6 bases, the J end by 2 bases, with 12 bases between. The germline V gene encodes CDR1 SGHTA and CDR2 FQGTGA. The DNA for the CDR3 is TGTGCCAGCAGTCCCGGTCCTACCACAGATACGCAGTATTTT. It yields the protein CASSPGPTTDTQYF.

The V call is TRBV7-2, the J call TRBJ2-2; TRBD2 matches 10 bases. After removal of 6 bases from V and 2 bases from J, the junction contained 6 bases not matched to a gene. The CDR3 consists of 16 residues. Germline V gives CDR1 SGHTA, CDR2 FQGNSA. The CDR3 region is CASSPAGGTNTGELFF. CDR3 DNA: TGTGCCAGCAGTCCAGCGGGAGGGACAAACACCGGGGAGCTGTTTTTT. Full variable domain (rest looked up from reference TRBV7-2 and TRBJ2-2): GAGVSQSPSNKVTEKGKDVELRCDPISGHTALYWYRQSLGQGLEFLIYFQGNSAPDKSGLPSDRFSAERTGGSVSTLTIQRTQQEDSAVYLCASSPAGGTNTGELFFGEGSRLTVL.

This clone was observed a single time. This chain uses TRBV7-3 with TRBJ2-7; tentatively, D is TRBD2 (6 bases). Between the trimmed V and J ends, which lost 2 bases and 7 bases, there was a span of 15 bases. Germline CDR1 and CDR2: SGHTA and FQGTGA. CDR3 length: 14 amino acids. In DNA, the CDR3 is TGTGCCAGCAGCTTAGGGGAGGCAGGGAGAGAGCAGTACTTC. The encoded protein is CASSLGEAGREQYF.

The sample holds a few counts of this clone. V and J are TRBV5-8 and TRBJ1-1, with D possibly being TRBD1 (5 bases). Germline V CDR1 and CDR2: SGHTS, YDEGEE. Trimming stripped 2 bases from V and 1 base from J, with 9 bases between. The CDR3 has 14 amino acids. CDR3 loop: CASSFQGGNTEAFF. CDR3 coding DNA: TGTGCCAGCAGCTTTCAGGGTGGGAACACTGAAGCTTTCTTT. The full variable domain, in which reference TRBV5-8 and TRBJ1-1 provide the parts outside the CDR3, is EAGVTQSPTHLIKTRGQQATLRCSPISGHTSVYWYQQALGLGLQFLLWYDEGEERNRGNFPPRFSGRQFPNYSSELNVNALELEDSALYLCASSFQGGNTEAFFGQGTRLTVV.

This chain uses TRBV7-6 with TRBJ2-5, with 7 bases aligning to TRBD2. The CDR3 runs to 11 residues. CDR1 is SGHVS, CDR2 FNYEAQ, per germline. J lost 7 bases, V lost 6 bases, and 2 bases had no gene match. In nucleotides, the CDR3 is TGTGCCAGCAGTTGGGGGGGGACCCAGTACTTC. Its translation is CASSWGGTQYF.

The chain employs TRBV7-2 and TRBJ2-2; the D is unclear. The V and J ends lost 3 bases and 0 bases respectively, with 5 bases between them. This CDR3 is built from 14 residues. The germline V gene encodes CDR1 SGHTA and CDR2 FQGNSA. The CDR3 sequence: CASSFQANTGELFF. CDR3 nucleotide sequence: TGTGCCAGCAGCTTCCAGGCGAACACCGGGGAGCTGTTTTTT.

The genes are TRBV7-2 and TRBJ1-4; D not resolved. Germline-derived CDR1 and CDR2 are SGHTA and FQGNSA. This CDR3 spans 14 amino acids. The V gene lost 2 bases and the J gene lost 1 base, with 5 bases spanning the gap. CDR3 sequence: CASSLQGTNEKLFF. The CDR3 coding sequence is TGTGCCAGCAGCTTACAAGGAACTAATGAAAAACTGTTTTTT.

The DNA for the CDR3 is TGTGCCAGCAGCTTGGGGCTAGCGGGAGTCAATGAGCAGTTCTTC. It encodes CASSLGLAGVNEQFF. The chain is built from TRBV5-8 and TRBJ2-1; TRBD2 aligns across 10 bases. The V gene end was trimmed by 0 bases and the J gene end by 6 bases; junction bases not matched to a gene: 3. The CDR3 consists of 15 residues. Per the germline V gene, CDR1 is SGHTS and CDR2 is YDEGEE.

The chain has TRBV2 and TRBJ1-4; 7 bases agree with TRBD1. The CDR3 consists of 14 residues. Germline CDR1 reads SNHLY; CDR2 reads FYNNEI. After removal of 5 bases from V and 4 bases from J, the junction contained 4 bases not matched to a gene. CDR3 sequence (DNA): TGTGCCAGCAGTTCGACAGGGTTTAATGAAAAACTGTTTTTT. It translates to CASSSTGFNEKLFF.

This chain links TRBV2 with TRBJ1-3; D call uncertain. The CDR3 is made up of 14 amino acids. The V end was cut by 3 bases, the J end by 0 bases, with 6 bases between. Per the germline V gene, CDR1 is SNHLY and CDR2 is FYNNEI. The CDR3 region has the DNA TGTGCCAGCAGTGACAGGAGCTCTGGAAACACCATATATTTT. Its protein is CASSDRSSGNTIYF.

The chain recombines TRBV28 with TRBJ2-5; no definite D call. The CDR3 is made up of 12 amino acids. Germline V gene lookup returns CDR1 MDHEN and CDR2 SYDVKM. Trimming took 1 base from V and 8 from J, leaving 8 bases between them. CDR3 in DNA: TGTGCCAGCAGTTTATTTCAGGAAACCCAGTACTTC. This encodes CASSLFQETQYF.

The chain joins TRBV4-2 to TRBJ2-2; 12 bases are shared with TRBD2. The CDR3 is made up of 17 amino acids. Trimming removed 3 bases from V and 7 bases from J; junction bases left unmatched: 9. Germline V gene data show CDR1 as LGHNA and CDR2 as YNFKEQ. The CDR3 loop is CASSQRLAGDRDGELFF. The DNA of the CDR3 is TGTGCCAGCAGCCAGCGACTAGCGGGAGACCGGGACGGGGAGCTGTTTTTT.

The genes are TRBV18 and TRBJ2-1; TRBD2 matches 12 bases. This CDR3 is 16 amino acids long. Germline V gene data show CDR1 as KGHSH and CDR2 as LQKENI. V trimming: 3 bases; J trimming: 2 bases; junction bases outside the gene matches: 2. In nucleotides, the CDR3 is TGTGCCAGCTCACCTGCTAGCGGGAGGGCCTACAATGAGCAGTTCTTC. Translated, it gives CASSPASGRAYNEQFF.

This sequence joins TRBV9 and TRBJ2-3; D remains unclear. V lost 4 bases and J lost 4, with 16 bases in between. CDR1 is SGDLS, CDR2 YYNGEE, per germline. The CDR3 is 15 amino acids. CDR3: CASSPDVGFADTQYF. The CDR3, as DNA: TGTGCCAGCAGCCCGGACGTCGGGTTTGCAGATACGCAGTATTTT.